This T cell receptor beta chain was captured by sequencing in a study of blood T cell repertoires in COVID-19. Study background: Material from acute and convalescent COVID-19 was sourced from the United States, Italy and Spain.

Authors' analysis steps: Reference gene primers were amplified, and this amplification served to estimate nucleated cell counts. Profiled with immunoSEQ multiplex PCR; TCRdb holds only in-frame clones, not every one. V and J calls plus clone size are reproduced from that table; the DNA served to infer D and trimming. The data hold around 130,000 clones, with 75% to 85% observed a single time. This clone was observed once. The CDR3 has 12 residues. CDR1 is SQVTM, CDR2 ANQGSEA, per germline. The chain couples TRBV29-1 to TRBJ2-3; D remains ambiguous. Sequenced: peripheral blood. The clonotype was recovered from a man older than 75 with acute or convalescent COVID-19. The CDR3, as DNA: TGCGTCCTAGTCGCGGGCACAGATACGCAGTATTTT. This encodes CVLVAGTDTQYF.